Listed below are T cell receptor beta chains from one sample, sequenced in a study of T cell responses to AZD1222 COVID-19 vaccine. This table comes from immunoSEQ multiplex PCR, and its TCRdb copy is limited to in-frame clones, with some not included. This sample carries roughly 190,000 clones, roughly 93% of them seen once, and the ten largest clones take 0.99%. This specimen consisted of peripheral blood, obtained on day 0 of AZD1222 vaccination. Every receptor here comes from an adult in good health. CDR3s include the opening cysteine and the closing phenylalanine or tryptophan. A D gene is named only where the DNA matches it firmly. Size is omitted from some rows. Given values are once, few, many or a class for expanded clones.

clone size: .; V gene: TRBV18; D gene: .; J gene: TRBJ2-5; CDR3 DNA: TGTGCCAGCTCACCATTGTCGGGAAAAGAGACCCAGTACTTC; CDR3 protein: CASSPLSGKETQYF
clone size: .; V gene: TRBV7-2; D gene: .; J gene: TRBJ2-7; CDR3 DNA: TGTGCCAGCAGCTTAGTTGGAGCGAGCTACGAGCAGTACTTC; CDR3 protein: CASSLVGASYEQYF
clone size: .; V gene: TRBV14; D gene: TRBD2; J gene: TRBJ2-1; CDR3 DNA: TGTGCCAGCAGCGATGCAGGACTAGCGGGGGCCCCTACGGATGAGCAGTTCTTC; CDR3 protein: CASSDAGLAGAPTDEQFF
clone size: .; V gene: TRBV28; D gene: .; J gene: TRBJ1-2; CDR3 DNA: TGTGCCAGCAGTTTACTCCACAATTTTGACTGGGCCTATGGCTACACCTTC; CDR3 protein: CASSLLHNFDWAYGYTF
clone size: once; V gene: TRBV27; D gene: TRBD2; J gene: TRBJ2-3; CDR3 DNA: TGTGCCAGCAGTTTATGGCGGGGGACAGATACGCAGTATTTT; CDR3 protein: CASSLWRGTDTQYF
clone size: .; V gene: TRBV6-2/TRBV6-3; D gene: TRBD2; J gene: TRBJ2-2; CDR3 DNA: TGTGCCAGCAGTTCTCCTCTAGCGGCCCTGAACACCGGGGAGCTGTTTTTT; CDR3 protein: CASSSPLAALNTGELFF
clone size: .; V gene: TRBV14; D gene: .; J gene: TRBJ1-2; CDR3 DNA: TGTGCCAGCAGCCTACCGGGGAAAGATGGCTACACCTTC; CDR3 protein: CASSLPGKDGYTF
clone size: .; V gene: TRBV20-1; D gene: .; J gene: TRBJ1-1; CDR3 DNA: TGCAGTTCCCCCCCAGCTTTCTTT; CDR3 protein: CSSPPAFF
clone size: .; V gene: TRBV28; D gene: TRBD2; J gene: TRBJ2-7; CDR3 DNA: TGTGCCAGCAGTCCGCTTAGGGCACTAGCGGGCTCCGATTACGAGCAGTACTTC; CDR3 protein: CASSPLRALAGSDYEQYF
clone size: .; V gene: TRBV3-1/TRBV3-2; D gene: TRBD2; J gene: TRBJ2-3; CDR3 DNA: TGTGCCAGCAGCCCGGGACTAGCGGGAGGTACTGCCTTTGACACAGATACGCAGTATTTT; CDR3 protein: CASSPGLAGGTAFDTDTQYF
clone size: .; V gene: TRBV19; D gene: TRBD2; J gene: TRBJ2-1; CDR3 DNA: TGTGCCAGTAGTATTCTAGCGGGGGGCAATGAGCAGTTCTTC; CDR3 protein: CASSILAGGNEQFF
clone size: .; V gene: TRBV28; D gene: .; J gene: TRBJ2-7; CDR3 DNA: TGTGCCAGCGGCTACGAGCAGTACTTC; CDR3 protein: CASGYEQYF
clone size: .; V gene: TRBV3-1/TRBV3-2; D gene: .; J gene: TRBJ1-2; CDR3 DNA: TGTGCCAGCAGCCAAGAATCTCCCAGCTATGGCTACACCTTC; CDR3 protein: CASSQESPSYGYTF
clone size: once; V gene: TRBV19; D gene: .; J gene: TRBJ1-5; CDR3 DNA: TGTGCCAGTAGTAGGACAGTCAGTCGCAATCAGCCCCAGCATTTT; CDR3 protein: CASSRTVSRNQPQHF
clone size: .; V gene: TRBV11-2; D gene: TRBD2; J gene: TRBJ2-1; CDR3 DNA: TGTGCCAGCGGGGGAGGACTAGCGGGATACAATGAGCAGTTCTTC; CDR3 protein: CASGGGLAGYNEQFF
clone size: .; V gene: TRBV28; D gene: .; J gene: TRBJ2-2; CDR3 DNA: TGTGCCAGCGTTCCACCCACCGGGGAGCTGTTTTTT; CDR3 protein: CASVPPTGELFF
clone size: .; V gene: TRBV19; D gene: .; J gene: TRBJ1-2; CDR3 DNA: TGTGCCAGTAGTCCCTTACCGGTGGGAGGCTACACCTTC; CDR3 protein: CASSPLPVGGYTF
clone size: .; V gene: TRBV9; D gene: .; J gene: TRBJ1-4; CDR3 DNA: TGTGCCAGCAGCGCCCGCGGGGGGACAACAGGGTATAATGAAAAACTGTTTTTT; CDR3 protein: CASSARGGTTGYNEKLFF
clone size: .; V gene: TRBV28; D gene: TRBD1; J gene: TRBJ2-7; CDR3 DNA: TGTGCCAGCAGTTTTGGGGACAGGAGATACTACGAGCAGTACTTC; CDR3 protein: CASSFGDRRYYEQYF
clone size: .; V gene: TRBV6-5; D gene: .; J gene: TRBJ1-2; CDR3 DNA: TGTGCCAGCAGTTACCGGGGACCGGTCGATGGCTACACCTTC; CDR3 protein: CASSYRGPVDGYTF